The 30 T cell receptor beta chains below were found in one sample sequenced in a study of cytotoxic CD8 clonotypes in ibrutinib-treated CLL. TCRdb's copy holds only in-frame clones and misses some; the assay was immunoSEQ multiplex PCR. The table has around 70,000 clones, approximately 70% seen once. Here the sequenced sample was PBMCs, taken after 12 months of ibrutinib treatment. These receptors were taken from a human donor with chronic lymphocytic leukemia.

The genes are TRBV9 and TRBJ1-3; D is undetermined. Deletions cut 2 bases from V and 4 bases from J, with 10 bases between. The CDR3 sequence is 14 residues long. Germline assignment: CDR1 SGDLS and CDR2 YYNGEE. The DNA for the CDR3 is TGTGCCAGCAGCGTTGGGGATCGCGGAAACACCATATATTTT. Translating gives CASSVGDRGNTIYF.

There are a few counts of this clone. The chain's CDR3 is CASSFGNTIYF. DNA for the CDR3: TGTGCCAGCAGTTTTGGAAACACCATATATTTT. J is TRBJ1-3 and V is TRBV6-5; D is unclear. Trimming stripped 4 bases from V and 3 bases from J, with 1 base between. The CDR3 is made up of 11 amino acids. Germline lookup yields CDR1 MNHEY and CDR2 SVGAGI.

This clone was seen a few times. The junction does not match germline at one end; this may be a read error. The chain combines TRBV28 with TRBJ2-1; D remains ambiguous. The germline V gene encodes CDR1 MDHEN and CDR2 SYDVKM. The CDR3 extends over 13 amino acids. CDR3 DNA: TGTGCCAGCAGTTTGTTAGTCGTGGCTGAGCAATTCTTC. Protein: CASSLLVVAEQFF. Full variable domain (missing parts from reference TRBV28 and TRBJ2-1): DVKVTQSSRYLVKRTGEKVFLECVQDMDHENMFWYRQDPGLGLRLIYFSYDVKMKEKGDIPEGYSVSREKKERFSLILESASTNQTSMYLCASSLLVVAEQFFGPGTRLTVL.

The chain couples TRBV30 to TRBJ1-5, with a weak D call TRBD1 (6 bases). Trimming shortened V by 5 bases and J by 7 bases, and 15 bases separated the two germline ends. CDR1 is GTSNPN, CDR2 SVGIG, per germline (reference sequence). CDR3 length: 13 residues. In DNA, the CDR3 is TGTGCCTGGCAACAGGGAGCTGGGCAGCCCCAGCATTTT. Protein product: CAWQQGAGQPQHF. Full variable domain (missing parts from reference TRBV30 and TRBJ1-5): SQTIHQWPATLVQPVGSPLSLECTVEGTSNPNLYWYRQAAGRGLQLLFYSVGIGQISSEVPQNLSASRPQDRQFILSSKKLLLSDSGFYLCAWQQGAGQPQHFGDGTRLSIL.

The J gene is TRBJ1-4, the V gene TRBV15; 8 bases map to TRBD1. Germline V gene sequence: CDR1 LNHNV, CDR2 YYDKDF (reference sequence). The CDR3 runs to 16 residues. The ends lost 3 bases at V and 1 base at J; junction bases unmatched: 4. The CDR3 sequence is CATSRGGQGTNEKLFF. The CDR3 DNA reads TGTGCCACCAGCAGGGGAGGACAGGGAACTAATGAAAAACTGTTTTTT.

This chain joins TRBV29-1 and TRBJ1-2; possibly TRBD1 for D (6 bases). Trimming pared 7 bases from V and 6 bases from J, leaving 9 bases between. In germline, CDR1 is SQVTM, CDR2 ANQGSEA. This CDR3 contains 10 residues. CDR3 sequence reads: CSAGADGYTF. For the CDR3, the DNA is TGCAGCGCGGGGGCGGATGGCTACACCTTC.

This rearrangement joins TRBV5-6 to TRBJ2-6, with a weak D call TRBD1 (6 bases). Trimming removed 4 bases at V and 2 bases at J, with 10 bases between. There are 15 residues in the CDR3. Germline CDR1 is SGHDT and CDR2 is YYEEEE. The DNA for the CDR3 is TGTGCCAGCAGCCTACAGGGTGCTGGGGCCAACGTCCTGACTTTC. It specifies CASSLQGAGANVLTF.

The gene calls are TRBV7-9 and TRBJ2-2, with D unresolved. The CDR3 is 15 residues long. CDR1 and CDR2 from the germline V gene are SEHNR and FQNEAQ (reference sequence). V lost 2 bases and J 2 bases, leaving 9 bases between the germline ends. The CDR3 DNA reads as TGTGCCAGCAGCTTACGATCAGACAACACCGGGGAGCTGTTTTTT. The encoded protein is CASSLRSDNTGELFF.

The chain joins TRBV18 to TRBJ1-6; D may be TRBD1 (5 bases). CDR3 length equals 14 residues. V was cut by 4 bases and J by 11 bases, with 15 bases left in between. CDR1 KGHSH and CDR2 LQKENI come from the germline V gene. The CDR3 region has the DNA TGTGCCAGCTCACGGGACGGCCGGATGACACCCCTCCACTTT. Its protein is CASSRDGRMTPLHF.

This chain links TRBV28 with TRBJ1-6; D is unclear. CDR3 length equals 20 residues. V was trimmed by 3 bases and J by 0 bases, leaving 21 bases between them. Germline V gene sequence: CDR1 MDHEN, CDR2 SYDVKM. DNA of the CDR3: TGTGCCAGCAGTTTTGGCCCACGCGTCAGCGTCCTCTCCTATAATTCACCCCTCCACTTT. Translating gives CASSFGPRVSVLSYNSPLHF.

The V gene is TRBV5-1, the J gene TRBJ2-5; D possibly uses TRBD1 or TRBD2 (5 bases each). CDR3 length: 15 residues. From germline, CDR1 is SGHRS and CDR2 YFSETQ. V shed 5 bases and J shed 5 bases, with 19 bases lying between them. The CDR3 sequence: CASSTGHGAGETQYF. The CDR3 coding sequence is TGCGCCAGCAGTACTGGACACGGGGCAGGGGAGACCCAGTACTTC.

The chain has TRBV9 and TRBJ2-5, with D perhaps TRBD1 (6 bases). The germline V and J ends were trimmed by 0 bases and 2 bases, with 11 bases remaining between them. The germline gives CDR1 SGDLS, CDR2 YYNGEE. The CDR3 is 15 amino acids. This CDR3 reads CASSVAGQFQETQYF. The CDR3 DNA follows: TGTGCCAGCAGCGTAGCGGGACAATTTCAAGAGACCCAGTACTTC. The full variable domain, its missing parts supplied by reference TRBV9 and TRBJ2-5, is DSGVTQTPKHLITATGQRVTLRCSPRSGDLSVYWYQQSLDQGLQFLIQYYNGEERAKGNILERFSAQQFPDLHSELNLSSLELGDSALYFCASSVAGQFQETQYFGPGTRLLVL.

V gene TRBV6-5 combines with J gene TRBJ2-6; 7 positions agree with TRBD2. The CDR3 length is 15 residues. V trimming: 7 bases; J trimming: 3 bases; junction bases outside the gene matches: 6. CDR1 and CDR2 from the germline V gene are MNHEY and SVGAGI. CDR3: CASTRGGRGANVLTF. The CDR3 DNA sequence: TGTGCCAGCACACGGGGAGGGCGTGGGGCCAACGTCCTGACTTTC.

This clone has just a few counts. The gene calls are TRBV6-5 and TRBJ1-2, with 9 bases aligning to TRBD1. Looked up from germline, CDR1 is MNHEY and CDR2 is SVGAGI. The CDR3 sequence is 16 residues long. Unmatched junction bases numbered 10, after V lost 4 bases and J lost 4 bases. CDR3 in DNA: TGTGCCAGCAGTTGGGATGGGACAGGGCACTTCTATGGCTACACCTTC. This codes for CASSWDGTGHFYGYTF.

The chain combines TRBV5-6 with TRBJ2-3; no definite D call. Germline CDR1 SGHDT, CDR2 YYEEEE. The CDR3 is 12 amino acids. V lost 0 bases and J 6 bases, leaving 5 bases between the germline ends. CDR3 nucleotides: TGTGCCAGCAGCTTGGTCACGGATACGCAGTATTTT. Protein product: CASSLVTDTQYF.

This chain's CDR3 is CASSPNPPDGKTQGPQHF. The CDR3 DNA is TGCGCCAGCAGTCCCAACCCTCCCGACGGGAAAACCCAAGGGCCCCAGCATTTT. This chain joins TRBV23-1 and TRBJ1-5, with D uncertain. TRBV23-1 is marked as an open reading frame, function uncertain. Trimming pared 4 bases from V and 9 bases from J, leaving 28 bases between. CDR3 length: 18 residues.

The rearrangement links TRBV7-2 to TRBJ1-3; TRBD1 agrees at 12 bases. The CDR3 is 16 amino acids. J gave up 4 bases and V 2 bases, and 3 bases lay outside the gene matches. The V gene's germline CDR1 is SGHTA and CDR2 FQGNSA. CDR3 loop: CASSLTGQGAGNTIYF. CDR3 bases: TGTGCCAGCAGCTTAACGGGACAGGGGGCGGGAAACACCATATATTTT.

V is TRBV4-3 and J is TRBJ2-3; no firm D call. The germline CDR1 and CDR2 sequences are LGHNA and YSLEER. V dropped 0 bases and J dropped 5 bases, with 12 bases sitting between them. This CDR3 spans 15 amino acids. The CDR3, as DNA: TGCGCCAGCAGCCAAGAGCGGTTTATGGGAGATACGCAGTATTTT. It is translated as CASSQERFMGDTQYF.

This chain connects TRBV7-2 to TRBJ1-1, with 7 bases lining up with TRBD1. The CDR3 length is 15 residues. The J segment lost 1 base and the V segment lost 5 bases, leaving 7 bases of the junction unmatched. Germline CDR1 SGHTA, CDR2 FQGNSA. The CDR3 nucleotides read TGTGCCAGCAGCCCAGGAGGGGGCCAGAACACTGAAGCTTTCTTT. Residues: CASSPGGGQNTEAFF.

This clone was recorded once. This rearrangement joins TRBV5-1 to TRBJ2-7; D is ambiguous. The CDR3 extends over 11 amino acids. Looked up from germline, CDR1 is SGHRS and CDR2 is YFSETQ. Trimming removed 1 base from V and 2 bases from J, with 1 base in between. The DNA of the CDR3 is TGCGCCAGCAGCTTGACCTACGAGCAGTACTTC. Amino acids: CASSLTYEQYF.

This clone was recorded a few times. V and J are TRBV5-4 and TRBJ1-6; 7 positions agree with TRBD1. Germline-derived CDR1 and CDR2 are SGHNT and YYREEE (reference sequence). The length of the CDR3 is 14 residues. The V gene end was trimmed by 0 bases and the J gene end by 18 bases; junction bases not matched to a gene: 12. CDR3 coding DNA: TGTGCCAGCAGCTTGGAGGGGGCGAACCGTCAGCGCCACTTT. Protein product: CASSLEGANRQRHF.

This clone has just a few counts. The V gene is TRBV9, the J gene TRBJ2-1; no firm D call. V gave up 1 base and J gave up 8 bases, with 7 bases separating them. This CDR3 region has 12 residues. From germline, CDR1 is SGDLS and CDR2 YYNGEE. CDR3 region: CASSVKLDEQFF. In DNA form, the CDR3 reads TGTGCCAGCAGCGTAAAGCTGGATGAGCAGTTCTTC. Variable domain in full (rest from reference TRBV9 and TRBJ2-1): DSGVTQTPKHLITATGQRVTLRCSPRSGDLSVYWYQQSLDQGLQFLIQYYNGEERAKGNILERFSAQQFPDLHSELNLSSLELGDSALYFCASSVKLDEQFFGPGTRLTVL.

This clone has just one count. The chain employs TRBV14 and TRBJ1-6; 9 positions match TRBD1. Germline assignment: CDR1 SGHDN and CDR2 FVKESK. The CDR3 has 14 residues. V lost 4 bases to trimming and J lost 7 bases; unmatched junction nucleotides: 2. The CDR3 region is CASSPTGGNSPLHF. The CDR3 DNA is TGTGCCAGCAGCCCGACAGGGGGGAATTCACCCCTCCACTTT.

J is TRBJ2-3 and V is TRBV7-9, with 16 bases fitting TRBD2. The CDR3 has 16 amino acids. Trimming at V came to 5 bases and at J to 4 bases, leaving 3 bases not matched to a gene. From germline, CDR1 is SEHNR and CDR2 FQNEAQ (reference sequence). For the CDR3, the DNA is TGTGCCAGCAGCCAGGGACTAGCGGGGGGGTCAGATACGCAGTATTTT. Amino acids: CASSQGLAGGSDTQYF.

The chain's CDR3 is CASSRQKGETQYF. DNA of the CDR3: TGTGCCAGTAGCCGCCAAAAAGGGGAGACCCAGTACTTC. The rearrangement joins TRBV19 to TRBJ2-5; no reliable D call. The CDR3 totals 13 residues. V lost 6 bases, J lost 5 bases, and 13 bases lay in between. CDR1 is LNHDA and CDR2 is SQIVND in the germline V gene (reference sequence).

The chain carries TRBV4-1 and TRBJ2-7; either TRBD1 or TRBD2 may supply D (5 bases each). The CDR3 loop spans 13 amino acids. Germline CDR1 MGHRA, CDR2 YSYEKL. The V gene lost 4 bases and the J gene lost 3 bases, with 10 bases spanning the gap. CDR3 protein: CASSRGAGYEQYF. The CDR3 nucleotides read TGCGCCAGCAGCCGAGGGGCCGGCTACGAGCAGTACTTC.

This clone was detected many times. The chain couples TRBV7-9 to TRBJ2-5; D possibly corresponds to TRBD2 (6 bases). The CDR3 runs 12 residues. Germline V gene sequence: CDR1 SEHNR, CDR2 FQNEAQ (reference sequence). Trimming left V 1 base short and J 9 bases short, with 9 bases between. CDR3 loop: CASSLVGGAQYF. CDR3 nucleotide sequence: TGTGCCAGCAGCTTAGTGGGCGGGGCCCAGTACTTC.

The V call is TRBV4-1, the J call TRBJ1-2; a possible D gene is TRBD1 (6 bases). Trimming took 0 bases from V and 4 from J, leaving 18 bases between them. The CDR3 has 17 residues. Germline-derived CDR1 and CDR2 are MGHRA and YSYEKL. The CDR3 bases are TGCGCCAGCAGCCAAGATAAGGGGGGCCTCCTCGCCTATGGCTACACCTTC. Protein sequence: CASSQDKGGLLAYGYTF.

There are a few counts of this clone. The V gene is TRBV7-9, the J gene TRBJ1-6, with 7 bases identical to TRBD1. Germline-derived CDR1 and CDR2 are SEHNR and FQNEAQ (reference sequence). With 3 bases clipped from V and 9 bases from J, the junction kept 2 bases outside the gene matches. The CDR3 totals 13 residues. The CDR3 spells CASSLRDSSPLHF. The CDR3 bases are TGTGCCAGCAGCTTGAGGGACAGTTCACCCCTCCACTTT.

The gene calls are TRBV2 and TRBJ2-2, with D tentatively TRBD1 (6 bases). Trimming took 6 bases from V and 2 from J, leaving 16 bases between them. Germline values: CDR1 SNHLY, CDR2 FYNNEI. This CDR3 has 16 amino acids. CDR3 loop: CASSEQGAPNTGELFF. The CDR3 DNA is TGTGCCAGCAGCGAACAGGGTGCCCCAAACACCGGGGAGCTGTTTTTT.